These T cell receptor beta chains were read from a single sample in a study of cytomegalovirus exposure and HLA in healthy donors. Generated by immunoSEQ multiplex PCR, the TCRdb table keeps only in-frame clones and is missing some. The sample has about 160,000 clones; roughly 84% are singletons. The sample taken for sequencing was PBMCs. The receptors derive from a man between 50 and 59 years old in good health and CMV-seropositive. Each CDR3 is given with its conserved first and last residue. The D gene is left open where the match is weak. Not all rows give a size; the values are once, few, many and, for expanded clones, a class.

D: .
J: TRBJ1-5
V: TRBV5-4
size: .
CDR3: CASSGPNQPQHF
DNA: TGTGCCAGCAGCGGCCCAAATCAGCCCCAGCATTTT

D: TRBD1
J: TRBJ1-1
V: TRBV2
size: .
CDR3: CASSTPGGREAFF
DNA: TGTGCCAGCAGTACCCCAGGGGGCAGGGAAGCTTTCTTT

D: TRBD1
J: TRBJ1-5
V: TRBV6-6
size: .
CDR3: CASSFGQAQNQPQHF
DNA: TGTGCCAGCAGCTTCGGACAGGCCCAAAATCAGCCCCAGCATTTT

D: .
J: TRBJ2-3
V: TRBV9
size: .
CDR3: CASSTQHGMTDTQYF
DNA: TGTGCCAGCAGCACACAGCACGGAATGACAGATACGCAGTATTTT

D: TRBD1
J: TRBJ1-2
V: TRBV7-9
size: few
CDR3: CASSVSGGGVGYTF
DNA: TGTGCCAGCAGCGTCTCGGGAGGGGGCGTAGGCTACACCTTC

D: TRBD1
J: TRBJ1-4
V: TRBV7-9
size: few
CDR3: CASSLVLQGAYEKLFF
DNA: TGTGCCAGCAGCTTAGTTCTGCAGGGGGCGTATGAAAAACTGTTTTTT

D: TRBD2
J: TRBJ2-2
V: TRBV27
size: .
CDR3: CASRSGTGDYGELFF
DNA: TGTGCCAGCAGGAGTGGGACGGGGGACTACGGGGAGCTGTTTTTT

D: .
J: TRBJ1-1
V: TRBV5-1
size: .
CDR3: CASTIRDTNTEAFF
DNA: TGCGCCAGCACTATTAGGGACACGAACACTGAAGCTTTCTTT

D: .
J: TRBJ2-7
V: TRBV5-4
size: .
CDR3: CASSREGAGDYEQYF
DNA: TGTGCCAGCTCCCGAGAGGGCGCAGGAGACTACGAGCAGTACTTC

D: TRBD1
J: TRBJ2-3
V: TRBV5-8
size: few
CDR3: CASSGGQGRTDTQYF
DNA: TGTGCCAGCAGCGGGGGACAGGGGAGAACAGATACGCAGTATTTT

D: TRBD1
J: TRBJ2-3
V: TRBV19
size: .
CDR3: CASSMDRLGTDTQYF
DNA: TGTGCCAGTAGTATGGACAGGCTGGGAACAGATACGCAGTATTTT

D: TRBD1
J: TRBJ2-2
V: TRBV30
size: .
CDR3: CAWRNRDRGTGELFF
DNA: TGTGCCTGGAGGAACCGGGACAGGGGTACCGGGGAGCTGTTTTTT

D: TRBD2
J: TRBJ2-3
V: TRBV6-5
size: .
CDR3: CATGGSGLSTDTQYF
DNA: TGTGCCACGGGGGGATCGGGGCTCAGCACAGATACGCAGTATTTT

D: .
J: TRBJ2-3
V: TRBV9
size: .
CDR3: CASSAAGSPTDTQYF
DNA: TGTGCCAGCAGCGCCGCAGGATCCCCCACAGATACGCAGTATTTT

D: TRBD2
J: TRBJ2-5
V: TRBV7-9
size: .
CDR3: CASSASAGRAETQYF
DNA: TGTGCCAGCAGCGCCTCGGCGGGGAGGGCAGAGACCCAGTACTTC

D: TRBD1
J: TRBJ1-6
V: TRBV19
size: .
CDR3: CASSRLRDRGNNSPLHF
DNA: TGTGCCAGTAGTCGACTGCGGGACAGGGGTAATAATTCACCCCTCCACTTT

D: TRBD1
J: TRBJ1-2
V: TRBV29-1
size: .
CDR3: CSVGRQGVGNGYTF
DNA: TGCAGCGTTGGTCGACAGGGAGTGGGGAATGGCTACACCTTC

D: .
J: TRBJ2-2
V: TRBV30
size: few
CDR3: CAWSARGRPNTGELFF
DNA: TGTGCCTGGAGTGCCAGGGGTAGGCCAAACACCGGGGAGCTGTTTTTT

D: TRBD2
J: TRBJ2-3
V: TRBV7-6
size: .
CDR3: CASSYQLAGAPDTQYF
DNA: TGTGCCAGCAGCTACCAACTAGCGGGAGCCCCAGATACGCAGTATTTT

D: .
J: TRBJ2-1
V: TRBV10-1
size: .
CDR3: CASSEGLGDEQFF
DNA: TGCGCCAGCAGTGAAGGTTTAGGGGATGAGCAGTTCTTC

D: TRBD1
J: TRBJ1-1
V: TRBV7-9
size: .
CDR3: CASSTDRGRVAGEAFF
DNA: TGTGCCAGCAGCACGGACAGGGGGCGCGTGGCCGGTGAAGCTTTCTTT

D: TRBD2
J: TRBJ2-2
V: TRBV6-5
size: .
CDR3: CASSGGAGGELFF
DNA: TGTGCCAGCTCGGGGGGGGCGGGCGGGGAGCTGTTTTTT

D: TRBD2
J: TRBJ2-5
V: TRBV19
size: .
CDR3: CASREGGSKETQYF
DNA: TGTGCCAGTAGGGAGGGCGGGAGTAAAGAGACCCAGTACTTC

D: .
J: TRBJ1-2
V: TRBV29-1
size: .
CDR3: CSVEERTFYGYTF
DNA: TGCAGCGTTGAAGAAAGGACTTTCTATGGCTACACCTTC

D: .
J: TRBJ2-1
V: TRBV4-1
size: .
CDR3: CASSPPVAGYNEQFF
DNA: TGCGCCAGCAGCCCCCCCGTGGCGGGGTACAATGAGCAGTTCTTC

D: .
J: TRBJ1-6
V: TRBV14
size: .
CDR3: CASSQDLASSGNSPLHF
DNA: TGTGCCAGCAGCCAAGATCTTGCTTCCTCGGGTAATTCACCCCTCCACTTT

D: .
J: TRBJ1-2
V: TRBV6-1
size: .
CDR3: CASSESQGGPRSGYTF
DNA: TGTGCCAGCAGTGAATCCCAAGGAGGACCCCGTAGTGGCTACACCTTC

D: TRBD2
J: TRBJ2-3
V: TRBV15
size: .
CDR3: CATSLAGGPGTDTQYF
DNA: TGTGCCACCAGCTTAGCGGGAGGTCCGGGCACAGATACGCAGTATTTT

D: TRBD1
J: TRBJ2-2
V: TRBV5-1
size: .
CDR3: CASTKWTGGTGELFF
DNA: TGCGCCAGCACAAAATGGACAGGAGGCACCGGGGAGCTGTTTTTT

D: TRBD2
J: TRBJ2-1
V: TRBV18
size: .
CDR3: CASSFAGVSDEQFF
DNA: TGTGCCAGCTCATTCGCGGGAGTTTCCGATGAGCAGTTCTTC

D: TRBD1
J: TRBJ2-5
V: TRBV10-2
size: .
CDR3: CASSESRDRGRETQYF
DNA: TGCGCCAGCAGTGAGTCGAGGGACAGGGGGCGAGAGACCCAGTACTTC

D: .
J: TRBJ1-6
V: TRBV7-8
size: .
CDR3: CASSSSVFNSPLHF
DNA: TGTGCCAGCAGCTCCTCGGTATTTAATTCACCCCTCCACTTT

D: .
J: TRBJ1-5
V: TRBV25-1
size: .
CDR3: CASGPHGSNQPQHF
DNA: TGTGCCAGCGGCCCCCACGGGAGCAATCAGCCCCAGCATTTT

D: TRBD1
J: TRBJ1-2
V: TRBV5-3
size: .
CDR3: CARRDSDRGNGYTF
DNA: TGTGCCAGAAGGGATTCGGACAGGGGCAATGGCTACACCTTC

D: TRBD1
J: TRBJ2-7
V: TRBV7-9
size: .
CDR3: CASSSGTGALYEQYF
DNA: TGTGCCAGCAGCTCCGGGACAGGGGCGTTATACGAGCAGTACTTC

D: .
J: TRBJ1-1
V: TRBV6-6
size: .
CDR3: CASSYSEGTEAFF
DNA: TGTGCCAGCAGTTACTCAGAGGGCACTGAAGCTTTCTTT

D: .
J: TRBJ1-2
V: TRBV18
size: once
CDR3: CASSPPPTF
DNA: TGTGCCAGCTCACCACCCCCTACCTTC

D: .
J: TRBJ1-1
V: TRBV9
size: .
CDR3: CASSVNPGGAVTEAFF
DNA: TGTGCCAGCAGCGTGAACCCCGGGGGTGCGGTCACTGAAGCTTTCTTT

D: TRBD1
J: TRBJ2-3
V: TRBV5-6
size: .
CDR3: CASSLVDRGRDTQYF
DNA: TGTGCCAGCAGCTTAGTTGACAGGGGTAGAGATACGCAGTATTTT

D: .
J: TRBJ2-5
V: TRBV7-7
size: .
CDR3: CASSRRGQETQYF
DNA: TGTGCTAGCAGCCGCCGGGGACAAGAGACCCAGTACTTC

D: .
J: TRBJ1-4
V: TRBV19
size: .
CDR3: CASGLAVEKLFF
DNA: TGTGCCAGTGGCCTCGCCGTAGAAAAACTGTTTTTT

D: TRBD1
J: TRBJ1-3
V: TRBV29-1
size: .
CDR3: CSVTGTGGPNSGNTIYF
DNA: TGCAGCGTTACCGGGACAGGGGGCCCTAATTCTGGAAACACCATATATTTT

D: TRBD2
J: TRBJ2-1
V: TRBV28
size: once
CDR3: CASSLGLASDEQFF
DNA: TGTGCCAGCAGTTTAGGACTAGCCAGCGATGAGCAGTTCTTC

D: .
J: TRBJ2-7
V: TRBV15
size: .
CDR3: CATSSEDSHSPSSYEQYF
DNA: TGTGCCACCAGCTCCGAGGACTCCCACTCGCCCAGCTCCTACGAGCAGTACTTC

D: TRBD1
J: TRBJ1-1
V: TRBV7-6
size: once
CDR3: CASSLTGERTEAFF
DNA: TGTGCCAGCAGCTTGACAGGGGAAAGGACTGAAGCTTTCTTT

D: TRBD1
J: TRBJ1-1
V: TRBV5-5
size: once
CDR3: CASSRETGLRSTEAFF
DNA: TGTGCCAGCAGCCGAGAGACAGGGTTGAGGAGCACTGAAGCTTTCTTT

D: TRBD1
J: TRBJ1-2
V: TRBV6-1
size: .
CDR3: CASSPWGQGAPGYTF
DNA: TGTGCCAGCAGTCCCTGGGGACAGGGGGCGCCTGGCTACACCTTC

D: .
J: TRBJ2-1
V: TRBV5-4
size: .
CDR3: CASSLVQGSYNEQFF
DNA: TGTGCCAGCAGCTTGGTCCAGGGGTCCTACAATGAGCAGTTCTTC